Reported below is one TCR beta chain. The V and J ends lost 1 base and 2 bases respectively, with 9 bases between them. Germline CDR1 SGHRS, CDR2 YFSETQ. This CDR3 has 14 residues. Using immunoSEQ multiplex PCR, the repertoire was profiled, and TCRdb retains in-frame clones only, with some absent. The sample carries 60,000 to 70,000 clones, 82% recorded once. This sample was taken from a study of glioma-infiltrating T cells after dendritic cell vaccination. The sample in question was blood, obtained before dendritic cell vaccination. The TCR comes from a human donor with glioblastoma. The chain recombines TRBV5-1 with TRBJ2-5; D is uncertain. CDR3 sequence (DNA): TGCGCCAGCAGCTTGTCTCCACTGCAAGAGACCCAGTACTTC. This codes for CASSLSPLQETQYF.